What follows describes a single T cell receptor (beta chain). Its antigen is unknown. The data belong to a study of shared clonotypes between healthy human individuals. Study observations and caveats: Richness estimates generally favored naive over memory subsets. In several donors, around 4.8% of naive CD4 clonotypes appeared in common.

The germline V gene has CDR1 SGHNT and CDR2 YYREEE (reference sequence). Trimming removed 4 bases from V and 2 bases from J, with 24 bases in between. This CDR3 contains 18 residues. CD4+ cell separation produced CD45RA+ naive and CD45RA-negative memory subsets. TCRdb's table, derived via immunoSEQ multiplex PCR, lists solely in-frame clones and lacks some. The repertoire holds 1.6 million or so clones, with more than 95% as singletons. This TCR was recovered from a man aged 25 to 45 in good health. Input material: naive CD4+ T cells sorted from blood. Subset specified: CD45RA+ positively selected. V gene TRBV5-4 combines with J gene TRBJ1-2, with D maybe TRBD1 (6 bases). CDR3 loop: CASSGPSGDPPKNYGYTF. DNA for the CDR3: TGTGCCAGCAGCGGCCCCTCAGGGGATCCCCCGAAAAACTATGGCTACACCTTC.